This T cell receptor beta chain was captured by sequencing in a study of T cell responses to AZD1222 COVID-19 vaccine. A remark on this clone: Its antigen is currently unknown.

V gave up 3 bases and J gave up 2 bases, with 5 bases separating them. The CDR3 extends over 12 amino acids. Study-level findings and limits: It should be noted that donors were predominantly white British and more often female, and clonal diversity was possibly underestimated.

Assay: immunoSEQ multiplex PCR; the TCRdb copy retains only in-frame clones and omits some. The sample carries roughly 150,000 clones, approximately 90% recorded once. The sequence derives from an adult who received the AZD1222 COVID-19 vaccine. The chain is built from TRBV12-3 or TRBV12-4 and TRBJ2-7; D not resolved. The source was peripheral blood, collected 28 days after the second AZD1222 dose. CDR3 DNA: TGTGCCAGCAGTTTGCGACCCTACGAGCAGTACTTC. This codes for CASSLRPYEQYF.